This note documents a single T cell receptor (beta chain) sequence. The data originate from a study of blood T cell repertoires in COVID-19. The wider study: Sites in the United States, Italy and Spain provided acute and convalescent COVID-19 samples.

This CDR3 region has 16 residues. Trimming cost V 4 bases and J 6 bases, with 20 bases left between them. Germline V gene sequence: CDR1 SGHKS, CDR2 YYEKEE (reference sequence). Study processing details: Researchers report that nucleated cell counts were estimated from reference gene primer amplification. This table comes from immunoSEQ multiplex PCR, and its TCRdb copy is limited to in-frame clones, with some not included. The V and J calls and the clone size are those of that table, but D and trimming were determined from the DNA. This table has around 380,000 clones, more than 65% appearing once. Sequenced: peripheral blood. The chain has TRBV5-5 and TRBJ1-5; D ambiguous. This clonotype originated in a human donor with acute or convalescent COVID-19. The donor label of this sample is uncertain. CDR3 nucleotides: TGTGCCAGCAGCCCAGAGTTCTATAGCCTTACTCAGCCCCAGCATTTT. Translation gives CASSPEFYSLTQPQHF.